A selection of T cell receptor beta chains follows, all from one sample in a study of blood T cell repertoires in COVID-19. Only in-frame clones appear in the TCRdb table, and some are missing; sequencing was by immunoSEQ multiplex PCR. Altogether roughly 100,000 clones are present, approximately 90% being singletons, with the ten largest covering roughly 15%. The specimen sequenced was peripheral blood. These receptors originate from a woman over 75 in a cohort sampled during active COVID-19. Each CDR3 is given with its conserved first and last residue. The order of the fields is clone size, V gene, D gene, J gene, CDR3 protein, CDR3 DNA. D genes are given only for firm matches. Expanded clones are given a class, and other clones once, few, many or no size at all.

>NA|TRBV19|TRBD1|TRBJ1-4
CASSIVGTESGKLFF
TGTGCCAGTAGTATTGTCGGGACAGAATCGGGAAAACTGTTTTTT
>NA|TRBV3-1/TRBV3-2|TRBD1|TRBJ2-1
CASSQRTGQFF
TGTGCCAGCAGCCAACGGACAGGGCAGTTCTTC
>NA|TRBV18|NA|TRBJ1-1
CASSPNSNTEAFF
TGTGCCAGCTCACCTAACAGTAACACTGAAGCTTTCTTT
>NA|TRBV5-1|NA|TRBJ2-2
CASSLAQNTGELFF
TGCGCCAGCAGCTTGGCCCAGAACACCGGGGAGCTGTTTTTT
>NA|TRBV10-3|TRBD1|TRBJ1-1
CATQGQPMNTEAFF
TGTGCCACCCAGGGACAGCCCATGAACACTGAAGCTTTCTTT
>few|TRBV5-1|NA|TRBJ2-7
CASRTGSLYEQYF
TGCGCCAGCAGGACCGGGTCCCTCTACGAGCAGTACTTC
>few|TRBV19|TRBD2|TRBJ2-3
CASKERGGTDTQYF
TGTGCCAGTAAGGAACGGGGGGGCACAGATACGCAGTATTTT
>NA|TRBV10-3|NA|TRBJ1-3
CAISVGPGSGNTIYF
TGTGCCATCAGTGTCGGTCCGGGCTCTGGAAACACCATATATTTT
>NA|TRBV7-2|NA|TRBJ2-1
CASSLVRTTYNEQFF
TGTGCCAGCAGCTTGGTGAGGACTACTTACAATGAGCAGTTCTTC
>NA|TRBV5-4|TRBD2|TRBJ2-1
CASSVRTSGTYNEQFF
TGTGCCAGCAGCGTCAGGACTAGCGGGACCTACAATGAGCAGTTCTTC
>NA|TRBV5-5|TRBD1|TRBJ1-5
CASSFSQGANQPQHF
TGTGCCAGCAGCTTTTCCCAGGGGGCGAATCAGCCCCAGCATTTT
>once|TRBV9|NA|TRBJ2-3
CASSVVPGADTQYF
TGTGCCAGCAGCGTAGTTCCCGGGGCAGATACGCAGTATTTT
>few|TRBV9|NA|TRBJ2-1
CASSVSQNEQFF
TGTGCCAGCAGCGTATCCCAGAATGAGCAGTTCTTC
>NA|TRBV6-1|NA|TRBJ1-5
CASSETGIYPQHF
TGTGCCAGCAGTGAAACGGGGATCTATCCCCAGCATTTT
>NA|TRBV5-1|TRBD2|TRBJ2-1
CASSPLLAGDDNEQFF
TGCGCCAGCAGCCCATTACTAGCGGGAGACGACAATGAGCAGTTCTTC
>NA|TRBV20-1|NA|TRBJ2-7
CSASLYEQYF
TGCAGTGCTTCCCTGTACGAGCAGTACTTC
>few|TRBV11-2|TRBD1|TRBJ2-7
CASRAGTASYEQYF
TGTGCCAGCAGGGCCGGGACAGCCTCCTACGAGCAGTACTTC
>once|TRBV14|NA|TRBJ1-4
CASSANRGLANEKLFF
TGTGCCAGCAGCGCGAACCGGGGTTTAGCTAATGAAAAACTGTTTTTT
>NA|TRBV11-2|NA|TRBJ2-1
CASSSMSAGGYNEQFF
TGTGCCAGCAGCTCCATGTCAGCGGGCGGGTACAATGAGCAGTTCTTC
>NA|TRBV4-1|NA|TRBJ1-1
CASSQVGTANTEAFF
TGCGCCAGCAGCCAAGTAGGTACAGCGAACACTGAAGCTTTCTTT
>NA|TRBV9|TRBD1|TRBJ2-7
CASSVGDRGFYEQYF
TGTGCCAGCAGCGTAGGGGACAGGGGTTTCTACGAGCAGTACTTC
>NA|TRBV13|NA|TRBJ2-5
CASSPGVSQYF
TGTGCCAGCAGCCCGGGGGTGTCCCAGTACTTC
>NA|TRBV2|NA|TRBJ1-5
CASVDRTANQPQHF
TGTGCCAGCGTTGACCGGACAGCCAATCAGCCCCAGCATTTT
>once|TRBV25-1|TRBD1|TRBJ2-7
CASSEYRTGVGEQYF
TGTGCCAGCAGTGAATATCGGACAGGGGTTGGCGAGCAGTACTTC
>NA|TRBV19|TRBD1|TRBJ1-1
CASSPRDSRNTEAFF
TGTGCCAGTAGTCCAAGGGACAGCCGGAACACTGAAGCTTTCTTT
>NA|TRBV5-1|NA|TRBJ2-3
CASSSPGTDTQYF
TGCGCCAGCAGCTCCCCCGGCACAGATACGCAGTATTTT
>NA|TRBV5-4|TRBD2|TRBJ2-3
CASSQAGTKSDTQYF
TGTGCCAGCAGCCAAGCCGGGACTAAATCAGATACGCAGTATTTT
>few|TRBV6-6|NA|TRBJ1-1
CASSNGANTEAFF
TGTGCCAGCAGTAATGGAGCGAACACTGAAGCTTTCTTT
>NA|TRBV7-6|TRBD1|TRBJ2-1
CASSSGTGGYNEQFF
TGTGCCAGCAGCTCCGGGACAGGGGGCTACAATGAGCAGTTCTTC
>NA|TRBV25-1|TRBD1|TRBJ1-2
CASTPPGQGSYTF
TGTGCCAGCACACCGCCGGGACAGGGGTCCTACACCTTC
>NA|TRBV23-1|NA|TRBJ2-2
CASSQSGDRRSLDTGELFF
TGCGCCAGCAGTCAATCGGGAGACAGGCGTAGCCTAGACACCGGGGAGCTGTTTTTT
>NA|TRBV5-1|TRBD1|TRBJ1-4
CASSNEQGGEKLFF
TGCGCCAGCAGCAATGAACAGGGGGGTGAAAAACTGTTTTTT
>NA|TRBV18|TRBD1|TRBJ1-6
CASSPPNRGNSPLHF
TGTGCCAGCTCACCACCGAACAGGGGTAATTCACCCCTCCACTTT
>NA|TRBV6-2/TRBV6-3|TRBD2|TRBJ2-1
CASSFPLAGARNEQFF
TGTGCCAGCAGTTTTCCCCTAGCGGGGGCGAGGAATGAGCAGTTCTTC
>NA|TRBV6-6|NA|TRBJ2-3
CASSYGGGPDTQYF
TGTGCCAGCAGTTACGGGGGGGGCCCAGATACGCAGTATTTT
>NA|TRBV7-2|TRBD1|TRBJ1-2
CASSPQTGTPSGYTF
TGTGCCAGCAGCCCGCAGACAGGGACCCCCTCCGGCTACACCTTC
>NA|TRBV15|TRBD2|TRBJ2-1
CATSRDSAGAYNEQFF
TGTGCCACCAGCAGAGATTCGGCGGGGGCCTACAATGAGCAGTTCTTC
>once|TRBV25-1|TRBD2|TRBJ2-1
CASRASGGDNEQFF
TGTGCCAGCAGGGCTAGCGGGGGGGACAATGAGCAGTTCTTC
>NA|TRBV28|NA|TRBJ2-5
CASTEGGAETQYF
TGTGCCAGCACCGAAGGAGGGGCGGAGACCCAGTACTTC
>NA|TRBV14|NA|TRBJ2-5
CASSLGSTETQYF
TGTGCCAGCAGCCTCGGGAGCACAGAGACCCAGTACTTC
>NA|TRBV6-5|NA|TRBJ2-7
CASRSLRESYEQYF
TGTGCCAGCAGATCACTCAGGGAATCCTACGAGCAGTACTTC
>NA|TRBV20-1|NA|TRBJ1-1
CSAVNQAEAFF
TGCAGTGCTGTTAATCAGGCGGAAGCTTTCTTT
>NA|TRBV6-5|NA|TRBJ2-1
CASSPRGYNEQFF
TGTGCCAGCAGTCCCCGCGGTTACAATGAGCAGTTCTTC
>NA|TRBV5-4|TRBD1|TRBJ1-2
CASSGGQGFLYGYTF
TGTGCCAGCAGCGGGGGACAGGGGTTCCTCTATGGCTACACCTTC
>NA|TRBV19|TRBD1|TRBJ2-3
CASSHRGITDTQYF
TGTGCCAGTAGTCACAGGGGCATCACAGATACGCAGTATTTT
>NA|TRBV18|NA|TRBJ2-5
CASSPGAEETQYF
TGTGCCAGCTCACCGGGAGCCGAAGAGACCCAGTACTTC
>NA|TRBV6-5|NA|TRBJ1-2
CASSSPRIRGDGYTF
TGTGCCAGCAGTTCCCCCAGGATCCGGGGGGATGGCTACACCTTC
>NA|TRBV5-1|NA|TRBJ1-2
CASSLDSSSFYGYTF
TGCGCCAGCAGCTTGGATAGCTCCTCTTTCTATGGCTACACCTTC
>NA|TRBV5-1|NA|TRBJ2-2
CASSLDQGGGGAGELFF
TGCGCCAGCAGCTTGGATCAGGGAGGTGGTGGAGCCGGGGAGCTGTTTTTT
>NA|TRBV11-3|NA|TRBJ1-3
CASSPHLYRRSGNTIYF
TGTGCCAGCAGCCCCCATCTGTACAGACGATCTGGAAACACCATATATTTT
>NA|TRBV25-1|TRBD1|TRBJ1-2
CASSESTGGIFGYTF
TGTGCCAGCAGTGAATCTACAGGGGGGATTTTTGGCTACACCTTC
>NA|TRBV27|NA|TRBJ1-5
CASSPRDGNQPQHF
TGTGCCAGCAGTCCCAGGGATGGCAATCAGCCCCAGCATTTT
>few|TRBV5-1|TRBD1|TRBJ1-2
CARRTGMRIFSYGYTF
TGCGCCAGGCGGACAGGGATGAGGATATTCAGCTATGGCTACACCTTC
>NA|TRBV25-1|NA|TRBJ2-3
CASSASGESTQYF
TGTGCCAGCAGTGCCAGCGGAGAGAGCACGCAGTATTTT